One and the same sample provided the 4 T cell receptor beta chains below, sequenced in a study of blood T cell repertoires in COVID-19. Profiling relied on immunoSEQ multiplex PCR, and the TCRdb table lists in-frame clones only, not all of them. The sample records 51,000 or so clones, roughly four fifths being singletons. The sample consisted of peripheral blood. These receptor sequences come from a woman aged 80 or over with COVID-19, enrolled during active disease.

The rearrangement links TRBV19 to TRBJ1-3, with 7 bases lining up with TRBD1. J was trimmed by 4 bases and V by 5 bases; bases with no gene match: 8. CDR1 LNHDA and CDR2 SQIVND come from the germline V gene (reference sequence). This CDR3 has 15 amino acids. Written as DNA, the CDR3 is TGTGCCAGTAGTCCACCGCAGGGGGTCGGAAACACCATATATTTT. Encoded protein: CASSPPQGVGNTIYF.

This rearrangement joins TRBV9 to TRBJ2-7, with TRBD2 matching over 9 bases. Losses at the gene ends were 0 bases for V and 7 bases for J; bases not matched to a gene: 8. Germline assignment: CDR1 SGDLS and CDR2 YYNGEE. CDR3 length equals 15 residues. CDR3 protein: CASSVEGSGSDEQYF. In DNA, the CDR3 is TGTGCCAGCAGCGTAGAGGGTAGCGGGAGCGATGAGCAGTACTTC.

The chain uses TRBV7-8 and TRBJ2-1; 7 bases line up with TRBD2. Trimming cost V 1 base and J 0 bases; bases outside gene matches: 3. Germline values: CDR1 SGHVS, CDR2 FQNEAQ. CDR3 length equals 16 residues. The CDR3 spells CASSLGTGGSYNEQFF. The CDR3 DNA sequence: TGTGCCAGCAGCTTAGGTACGGGGGGCTCCTACAATGAGCAGTTCTTC.

The chain employs TRBV18 and TRBJ2-1, with no clear D. CDR1 and CDR2 from the germline V gene are KGHSH and LQKENI. The CDR3 covers 13 residues. With 2 bases removed from V and 5 bases from J, the gap between germline ends came to 7 bases. This CDR3 is CASSPYADNEQFF. CDR3 in DNA: TGTGCCAGCTCACCATATGCAGACAATGAGCAGTTCTTC.